This T cell receptor (beta chain) comes out of a study of control samples from healthy donors and cancer patients. The repertoire was sequenced with immunoSEQ multiplex PCR; TCRdb's copy has only in-frame clones and lacks some. The table has around 190,000 clones, 90% seen once. Trimming removed 0 bases from V and 9 bases from J, with 19 bases in between. The CDR3 extends over 16 amino acids. The germline gives CDR1 SGDLS, CDR2 YYNGEE. This chain connects TRBV9 to TRBJ2-1; weak D call: TRBD2 (6 bases). This TCR derives from a woman aged 45-59 years in good health. The specimen was blood. CDR3 DNA: TGTGCCAGCAGCGTAGGGGGCGGGAACCTAAGTCCTGAGCAGTTCTTC. It codes for CASSVGGGNLSPEQFF. Full variable domain (rest looked up from reference TRBV9 and TRBJ2-1): DSGVTQTPKHLITATGQRVTLRCSPRSGDLSVYWYQQSLDQGLQFLIQYYNGEERAKGNILERFSAQQFPDLHSELNLSSLELGDSALYFCASSVGGGNLSPEQFFGPGTRLTVL.